This is a list of T cell receptor beta chains from one sample in a study of T cells after yellow fever vaccination. TCRdb reprocessed the 5' RACE reads with MiXCR, giving one entry per CDR3 protein. The sample has around 140,000 distinct CDR3 sequences, about 6.9% seen once. The sequences come from CD4+ T cells sorted from PBMCs, collected 10 days after the yellow fever booster vaccination. Receptors were obtained from a man in his thirties or forties who received the YFV17D yellow fever vaccine. Each CDR3 is given with its conserved first and last residue. Each record gives: CDR3 protein, CDR3 DNA, V gene, CDR3 length, J gene, clone size, D gene. D genes are given only for firm matches. A row's size may be missing; if present it is once, few, many or a size class.

CDR3 protein: CASSRDSAKNIQYF
CDR3 DNA: TGTGCCAGCAGCCGGGACTCGGCCAAAAACATTCAGTACTTC
V gene: TRBV7-2
CDR3 length: 14
J gene: TRBJ2-4
clone size: many
D gene: .

CDR3 protein: CAISESYTSGNTIYF
CDR3 DNA: TGTGCCATCAGTGAGTCTTATACCTCTGGAAACACCATATATTTT
V gene: TRBV10-3
CDR3 length: 15
J gene: TRBJ1-3
clone size: many
D gene: .

CDR3 protein: CASSIATSSNARADTQYF
CDR3 DNA: TGTGCCAGTAGTATAGCAACCTCGTCCAACGCAAGGGCAGATACGCAGTATTTT
V gene: TRBV19
CDR3 length: 18
J gene: TRBJ2-3
clone size: many
D gene: .

CDR3 protein: CASSTLTDPTNEKLFF
CDR3 DNA: TGTGCCAGCAGCACTCTGACAGACCCAACTAATGAAAAACTGTTTTTT
V gene: TRBV7-8
CDR3 length: 16
J gene: TRBJ1-4
clone size: many
D gene: .

CDR3 protein: CASSLVGRPFF
CDR3 DNA: TGTGCCAGCAGCTTAGTTGGGCGACCTTTCTTT
V gene: TRBV7-2
CDR3 length: 11
J gene: TRBJ1-1
clone size: many
D gene: .

CDR3 protein: CASSFAGNGDTQYF
CDR3 DNA: TGTGCCAGCAGCTTTGCGGGAAATGGAGATACGCAGTATTTT
V gene: TRBV7-2
CDR3 length: 14
J gene: TRBJ2-3
clone size: many
D gene: .

CDR3 protein: CASSGRGGQPQHF
CDR3 DNA: TGTGCCAGCAGCGGCAGGGGCGGCCAGCCCCAGCATTTT
V gene: TRBV7-2
CDR3 length: 13
J gene: TRBJ1-5
clone size: .
D gene: .

CDR3 protein: CASSLDWYEQYF
CDR3 DNA: TGTGCCAGCAGCTTAGATTGGTACGAGCAGTACTTC
V gene: TRBV7-9
CDR3 length: 12
J gene: TRBJ2-7
clone size: .
D gene: .

CDR3 protein: CAIQGHSYNEQFF
CDR3 DNA: TGTGCCATCCAAGGACACTCCTACAATGAGCAGTTCTTC
V gene: TRBV6-2/TRBV6-3
CDR3 length: 13
J gene: TRBJ2-1
clone size: many
D gene: .

CDR3 protein: CASSLEYRGRQETQYF
CDR3 DNA: TGCGCCAGCAGCTTGGAATATCGAGGACGGCAAGAGACCCAGTACTTC
V gene: TRBV5-1
CDR3 length: 16
J gene: TRBJ2-5
clone size: many
D gene: .

CDR3 protein: CASTLWGKRKDGYTF
CDR3 DNA: TGTGCCAGCACCCTGTGGGGAAAGAGAAAAGATGGCTACACCTTC
V gene: TRBV12-3/TRBV12-4
CDR3 length: 15
J gene: TRBJ1-2
clone size: .
D gene: .

CDR3 protein: CASSLQGLSLAEAFF
CDR3 DNA: TGTGCCAGCAGCTTGCAGGGACTTTCCTTAGCTGAAGCTTTCTTT
V gene: TRBV7-6
CDR3 length: 15
J gene: TRBJ1-1
clone size: many
D gene: .

CDR3 protein: CSAREQGVPQYF
CDR3 DNA: TGCAGTGCTAGGGAGCAGGGCGTTCCCCAGTACTTC
V gene: TRBV20-1
CDR3 length: 12
J gene: TRBJ2-5
clone size: many
D gene: .

CDR3 protein: CASTGGLTDTQYF
CDR3 DNA: TGTGCCAGCACGGGGGGACTCACAGATACGCAGTATTTT
V gene: TRBV9
CDR3 length: 13
J gene: TRBJ2-3
clone size: many
D gene: TRBD2

CDR3 protein: CASSRDRDQPQHF
CDR3 DNA: TGTGCCAGCAGTCGGGACAGGGATCAGCCCCAGCATTTT
V gene: TRBV6-2/TRBV6-3
CDR3 length: 13
J gene: TRBJ1-5
clone size: many
D gene: TRBD1

CDR3 protein: CASNPSGSSYEQYF
CDR3 DNA: TGTGCCAGCAACCCTAGCGGGAGCTCCTACGAGCAGTACTTC
V gene: TRBV7-2
CDR3 length: 14
J gene: TRBJ2-7
clone size: few
D gene: TRBD2

CDR3 protein: CASSLTGASYEQYF
CDR3 DNA: TGTGCCAGCAGCTTGACGGGGGCCTCCTACGAGCAGTACTTC
V gene: TRBV7-2
CDR3 length: 14
J gene: TRBJ2-7
clone size: .
D gene: .

CDR3 protein: CSARVAGGRREQYF
CDR3 DNA: TGCAGTGCTAGAGTCGCGGGCGGGAGGAGAGAGCAGTACTTC
V gene: TRBV20-1
CDR3 length: 14
J gene: TRBJ2-7
clone size: many
D gene: TRBD2

CDR3 protein: CSAVEVRNSWGQFF
CDR3 DNA: TGCAGTGCTGTAGAAGTCCGGAATAGTTGGGGGCAGTTCTTC
V gene: TRBV20-1
CDR3 length: 14
J gene: TRBJ2-1
clone size: many
D gene: .

CDR3 protein: CASRGVRGRETQYF
CDR3 DNA: TGTGCCAGCAGGGGGGTTAGAGGGAGAGAGACCCAGTACTTC
V gene: TRBV27
CDR3 length: 14
J gene: TRBJ2-5
clone size: many
D gene: .

CDR3 protein: CASSTPGQGSYEQYF
CDR3 DNA: TGTGCCAGCAGTACCCCGGGACAGGGGTCCTACGAGCAGTACTTC
V gene: TRBV28
CDR3 length: 15
J gene: TRBJ2-7
clone size: many
D gene: TRBD1

CDR3 protein: CSASFGTGSYEQYF
CDR3 DNA: TGCAGTGCTAGTTTCGGGACGGGCTCCTACGAGCAGTACTTC
V gene: TRBV20-1
CDR3 length: 14
J gene: TRBJ2-7
clone size: many
D gene: .

CDR3 protein: CASSHSANYGYTF
CDR3 DNA: TGTGCCAGCTCGCATTCAGCTAACTATGGCTACACCTTC
V gene: TRBV10-3
CDR3 length: 13
J gene: TRBJ1-2
clone size: many
D gene: .

CDR3 protein: CASSPVGIGEQFF
CDR3 DNA: TGTGCCAGCAGCCCGGTCGGGATCGGCGAGCAGTTCTTC
V gene: TRBV11-2
CDR3 length: 13
J gene: TRBJ2-1
clone size: many
D gene: .

CDR3 protein: CSARDWAGNTEAFF
CDR3 DNA: TGCAGTGCTAGAGATTGGGCAGGGAACACTGAAGCTTTCTTT
V gene: TRBV20-1
CDR3 length: 14
J gene: TRBJ1-1
clone size: many
D gene: .

CDR3 protein: CASSILAGSYEQYF
CDR3 DNA: TGTGCCAGCAGCATACTAGCGGGGTCCTACGAGCAGTACTTC
V gene: TRBV28
CDR3 length: 14
J gene: TRBJ2-7
clone size: many
D gene: TRBD2

CDR3 protein: CSVEDRWGDGPLF
CDR3 DNA: TGCAGCGTTGAAGATCGGTGGGGGGACGGACCCCTCTTC
V gene: TRBV29-1
CDR3 length: 13
J gene: TRBJ2-1
clone size: .
D gene: .

CDR3 protein: CAWSSGSAYEQYF
CDR3 DNA: TGTGCCTGGAGTTCGGGCAGTGCCTACGAGCAGTACTTC
V gene: TRBV30
CDR3 length: 13
J gene: TRBJ2-7
clone size: .
D gene: .

CDR3 protein: CSARRTGQVNSPLHF
CDR3 DNA: TGCAGTGCTAGACGGACAGGACAGGTTAATTCACCCCTCCACTTT
V gene: TRBV20-1
CDR3 length: 15
J gene: TRBJ1-6
clone size: many
D gene: TRBD1

CDR3 protein: CASSQLRALQYF
CDR3 DNA: TGTGCCAGCAGCCAACTACGGGCCCTGCAGTATTTT
V gene: TRBV14
CDR3 length: 12
J gene: TRBJ2-3
clone size: many
D gene: .

CDR3 protein: CSASRQGLQETQYF
CDR3 DNA: TGCAGTGCTAGTCGACAGGGGCTTCAAGAGACCCAGTACTTC
V gene: TRBV20-1
CDR3 length: 14
J gene: TRBJ2-5
clone size: few
D gene: TRBD1

CDR3 protein: CASSLEDGRGQFF
CDR3 DNA: TGTGCCAGCAGCTTAGAGGACGGACGTGGGCAGTTCTTC
V gene: TRBV11-2
CDR3 length: 13
J gene: TRBJ2-1
clone size: many
D gene: .

CDR3 protein: CASSLESSPDTQYF
CDR3 DNA: TGTGCCAGCAGCTTAGAGTCCTCCCCTGATACGCAGTATTTT
V gene: TRBV7-2
CDR3 length: 14
J gene: TRBJ2-3
clone size: many
D gene: .

CDR3 protein: CASSLMGLASRYEQFF
CDR3 DNA: TGTGCCAGCAGCTTAATGGGACTAGCGTCTAGGTATGAGCAGTTCTTC
V gene: TRBV7-9
CDR3 length: 16
J gene: TRBJ2-1
clone size: many
D gene: TRBD2

CDR3 protein: CASSLLRTSGAQETQYF
CDR3 DNA: TGTGCCAGCAGCTTGCTCCGGACTAGCGGAGCACAAGAGACCCAGTACTTC
V gene: TRBV7-9
CDR3 length: 17
J gene: TRBJ2-5
clone size: many
D gene: TRBD2

CDR3 protein: CATSDRQGILNEQFF
CDR3 DNA: TGTGCCACCAGTGATCGACAGGGGATTTTGAATGAGCAGTTCTTC
V gene: TRBV24-1
CDR3 length: 15
J gene: TRBJ2-1
clone size: many
D gene: TRBD1

CDR3 protein: CASSDGTGSSYEQYF
CDR3 DNA: TGTGCCAGCAGTGACGGGACGGGGAGCTCCTACGAGCAGTACTTC
V gene: TRBV6-1
CDR3 length: 15
J gene: TRBJ2-7
clone size: many
D gene: .

CDR3 protein: CASSYRTASSNGYTF
CDR3 DNA: TGTGCCAGCAGTTATAGGACGGCCTCCTCCAATGGCTACACCTTC
V gene: TRBV6-5
CDR3 length: 15
J gene: TRBJ1-2
clone size: many
D gene: .

CDR3 protein: CASSLLGAGEQYF
CDR3 DNA: TGTGCCAGCAGCTTGTTAGGGGCGGGGGAGCAGTACTTC
V gene: TRBV7-2
CDR3 length: 13
J gene: TRBJ2-7
clone size: .
D gene: .